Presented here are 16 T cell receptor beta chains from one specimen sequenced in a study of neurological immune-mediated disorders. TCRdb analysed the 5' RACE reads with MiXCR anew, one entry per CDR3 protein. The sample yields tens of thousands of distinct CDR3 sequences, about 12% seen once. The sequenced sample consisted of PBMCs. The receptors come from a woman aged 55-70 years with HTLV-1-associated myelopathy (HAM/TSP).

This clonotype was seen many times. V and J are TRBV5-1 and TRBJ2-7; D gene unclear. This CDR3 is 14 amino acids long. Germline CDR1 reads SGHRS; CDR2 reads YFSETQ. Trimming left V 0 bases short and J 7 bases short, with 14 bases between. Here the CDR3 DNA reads TGCGCCAGCAGCTTGGGTTCCTCCCTGGGGGAGCAGTACTTC. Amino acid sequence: CASSLGSSLGEQYF.

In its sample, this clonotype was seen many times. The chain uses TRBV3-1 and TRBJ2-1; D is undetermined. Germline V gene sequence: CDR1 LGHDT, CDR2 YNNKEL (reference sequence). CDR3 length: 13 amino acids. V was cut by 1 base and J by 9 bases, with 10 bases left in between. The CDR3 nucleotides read TGTGCCAGCAGCCAAGTTCCTAGTAGTGAGCAGTTCTTC. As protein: CASSQVPSSEQFF.

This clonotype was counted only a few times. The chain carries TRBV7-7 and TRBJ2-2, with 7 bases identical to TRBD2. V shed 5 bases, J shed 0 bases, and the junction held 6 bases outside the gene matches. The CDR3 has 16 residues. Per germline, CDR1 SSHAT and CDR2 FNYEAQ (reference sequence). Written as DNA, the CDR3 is TGTGCCAGCAGCCCAAATGGACTAGCGAACACCGGGGAGCTGTTTTTT. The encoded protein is CASSPNGLANTGELFF. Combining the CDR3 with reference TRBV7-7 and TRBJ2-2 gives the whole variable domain GAGVSQSPRYKVTKRGQDVTLRCDPISSHATLYWYQQALGQGPEFLTYFNYEAQPDKSGLPSDRFSAERPEGSISTLTIQRTEQRDSAMYRCASSPNGLANTGELFFGEGSRLTVL.

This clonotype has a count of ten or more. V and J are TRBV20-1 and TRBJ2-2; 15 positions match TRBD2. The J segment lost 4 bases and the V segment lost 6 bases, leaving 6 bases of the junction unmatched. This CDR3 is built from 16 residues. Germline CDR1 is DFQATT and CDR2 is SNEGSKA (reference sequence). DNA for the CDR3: TGCAGTGCCGGACTAGCGGGAGGGGTTAGCACCGGGGAGCTGTTTTTT. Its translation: CSAGLAGGVSTGELFF.

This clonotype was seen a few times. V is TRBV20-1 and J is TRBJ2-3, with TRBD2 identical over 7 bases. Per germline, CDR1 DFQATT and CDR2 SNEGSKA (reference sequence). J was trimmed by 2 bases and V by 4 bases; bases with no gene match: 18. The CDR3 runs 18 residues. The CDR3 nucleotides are TGCAGTGCTAAACACCCCCGGGAGGCAACACATGCCACAGATACGCAGTATTTT. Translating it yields CSAKHPREATHATDTQYF.

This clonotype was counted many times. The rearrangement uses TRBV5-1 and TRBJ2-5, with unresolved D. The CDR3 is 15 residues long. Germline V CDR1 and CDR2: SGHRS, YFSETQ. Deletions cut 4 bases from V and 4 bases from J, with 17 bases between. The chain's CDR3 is CASSTGDFLPETQYF. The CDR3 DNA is TGCGCCAGCAGCACCGGAGACTTTCTCCCAGAGACCCAGTACTTC. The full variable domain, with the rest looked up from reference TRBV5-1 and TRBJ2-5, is KAGVTQTPRYLIKTRGQQVTLSCSPISGHRSVSWYQQTPGQGLQFLFEYFSETQRNKGNFPGRFSGRQFSNSRSEMNVSTLELGDSALYLCASSTGDFLPETQYFGPGTRLLVL.

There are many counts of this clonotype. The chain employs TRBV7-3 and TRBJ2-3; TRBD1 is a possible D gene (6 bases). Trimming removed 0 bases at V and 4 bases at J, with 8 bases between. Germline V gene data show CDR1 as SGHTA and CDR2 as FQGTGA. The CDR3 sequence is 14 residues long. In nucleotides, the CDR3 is TGTGCCAGCAGCTTAACTGGGACACCAGATACGCAGTATTTT. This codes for CASSLTGTPDTQYF.

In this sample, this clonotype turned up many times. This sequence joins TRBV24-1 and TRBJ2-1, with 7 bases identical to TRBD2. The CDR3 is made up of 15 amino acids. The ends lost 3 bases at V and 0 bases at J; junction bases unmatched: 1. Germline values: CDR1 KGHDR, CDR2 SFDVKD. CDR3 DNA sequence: TGTGCCACCAGTGATACGGGGGGCTCCTACAATGAGCAGTTCTTC. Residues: CATSDTGGSYNEQFF.

In DNA, the CDR3 is TGTGCCAGCAGCCTAGATGTAGCAACACCTAACTATGGCTACACCTTC. Its translation is CASSLDVATPNYGYTF. This chain uses TRBV7-2 with TRBJ1-2; D is unresolved. The V end was cut by 5 bases, the J end by 0 bases, with 16 bases between. The CDR3 is 16 residues long. Germline CDR1 and CDR2: SGHTA and FQGNSA.

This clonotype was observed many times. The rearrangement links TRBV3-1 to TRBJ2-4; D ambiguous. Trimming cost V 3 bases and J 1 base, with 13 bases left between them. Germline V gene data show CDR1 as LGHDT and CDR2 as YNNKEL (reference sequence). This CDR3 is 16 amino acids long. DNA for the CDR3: TGTGCCAGCAGCCAGGCCGGGTACATCGCCAAAAACATTCAGTACTTC. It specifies CASSQAGYIAKNIQYF.

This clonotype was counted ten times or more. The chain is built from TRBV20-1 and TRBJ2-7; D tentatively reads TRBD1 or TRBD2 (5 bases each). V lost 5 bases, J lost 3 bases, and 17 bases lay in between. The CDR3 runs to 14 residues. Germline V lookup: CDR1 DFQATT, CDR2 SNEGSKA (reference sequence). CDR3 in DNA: TGCAGTGCTGGACACCGGGATTTTCTCTACGAGCAGTACTTC. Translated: CSAGHRDFLYEQYF.

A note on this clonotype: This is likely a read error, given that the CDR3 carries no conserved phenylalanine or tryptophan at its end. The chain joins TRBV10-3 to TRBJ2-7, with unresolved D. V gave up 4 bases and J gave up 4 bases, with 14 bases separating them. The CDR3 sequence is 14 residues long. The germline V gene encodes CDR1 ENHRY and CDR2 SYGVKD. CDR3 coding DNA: TGTGCCATCAGTGGTAATACCTCGCCTTACGAGCAGTACCTT. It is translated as CAISGNTSPYEQYL.

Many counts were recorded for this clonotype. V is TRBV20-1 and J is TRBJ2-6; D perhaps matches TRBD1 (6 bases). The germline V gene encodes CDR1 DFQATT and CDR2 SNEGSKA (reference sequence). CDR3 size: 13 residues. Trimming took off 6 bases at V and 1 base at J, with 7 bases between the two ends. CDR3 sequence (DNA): TGCAGTGCCCAGGGGTCTGGGGCCAACGTCCTGACTTTC. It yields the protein CSAQGSGANVLTF.

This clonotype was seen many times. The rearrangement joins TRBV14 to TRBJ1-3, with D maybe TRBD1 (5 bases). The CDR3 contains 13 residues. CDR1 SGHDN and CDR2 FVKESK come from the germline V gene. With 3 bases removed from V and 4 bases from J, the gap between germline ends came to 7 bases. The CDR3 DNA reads TGTGCCAGCAGCCACGACAGAGGAAACACCATATATTTT. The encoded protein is CASSHDRGNTIYF.

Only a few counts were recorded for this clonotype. The CDR3 is CASSLVPGPYGYTF. The CDR3 nucleotides are TGCGCCAGCAGCTTGGTTCCAGGGCCCTATGGCTACACCTTC. The chain uses TRBV5-1 and TRBJ1-2; tentatively, D is TRBD1 (5 bases). The CDR3 consists of 14 residues. Deletions cut 0 bases from V and 4 bases from J, with 10 bases between. CDR1 SGHRS and CDR2 YFSETQ come from the germline V gene.

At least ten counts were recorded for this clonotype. CDR3 amino acids: CASSSGAPGTSGRLSYEQYF. CDR3 DNA sequence: TGTGCCAGCAGTTCGGGGGCCCCCGGGACTAGCGGGAGGCTCTCCTACGAGCAGTACTTC. V and J are TRBV27 and TRBJ2-7; 15 positions match TRBD2. Germline V lookup: CDR1 MNHEY, CDR2 SMNVEV (reference sequence). This CDR3 region has 20 residues. V shed 4 bases and J 0 bases; nucleotides not matched to a gene: 13.